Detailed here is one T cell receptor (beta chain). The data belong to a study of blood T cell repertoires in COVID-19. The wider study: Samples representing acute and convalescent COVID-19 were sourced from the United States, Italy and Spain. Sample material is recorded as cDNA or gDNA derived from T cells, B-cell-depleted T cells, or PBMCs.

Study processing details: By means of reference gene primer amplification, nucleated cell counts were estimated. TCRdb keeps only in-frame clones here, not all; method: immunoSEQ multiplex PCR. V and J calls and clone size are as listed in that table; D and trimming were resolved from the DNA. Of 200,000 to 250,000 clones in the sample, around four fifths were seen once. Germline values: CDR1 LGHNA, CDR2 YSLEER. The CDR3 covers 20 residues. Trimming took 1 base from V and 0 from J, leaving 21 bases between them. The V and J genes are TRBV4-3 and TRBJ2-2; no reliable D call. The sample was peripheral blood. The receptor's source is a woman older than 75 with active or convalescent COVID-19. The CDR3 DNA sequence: TGCGCCAGCAGCCAAGTGGCCGAAGGTGCCGGGTCGGCGAACACCGGGGAGCTGTTTTTT. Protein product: CASSQVAEGAGSANTGELFF.